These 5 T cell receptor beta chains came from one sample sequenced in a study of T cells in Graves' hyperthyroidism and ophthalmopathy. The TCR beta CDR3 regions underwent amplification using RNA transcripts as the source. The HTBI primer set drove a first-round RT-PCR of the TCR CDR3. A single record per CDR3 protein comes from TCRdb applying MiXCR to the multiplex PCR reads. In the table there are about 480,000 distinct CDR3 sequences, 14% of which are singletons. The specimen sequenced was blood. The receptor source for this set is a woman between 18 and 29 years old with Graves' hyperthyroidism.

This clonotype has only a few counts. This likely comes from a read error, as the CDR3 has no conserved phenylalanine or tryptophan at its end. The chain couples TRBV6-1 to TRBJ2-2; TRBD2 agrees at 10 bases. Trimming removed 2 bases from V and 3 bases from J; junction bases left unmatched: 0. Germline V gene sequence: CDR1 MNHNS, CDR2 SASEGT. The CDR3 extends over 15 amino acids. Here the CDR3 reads CASSELAGDTGELFL. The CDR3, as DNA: TGTGCCAGCAGTGAACTAGCGGGAGACACCGGGGAGCTGTTTCTT.

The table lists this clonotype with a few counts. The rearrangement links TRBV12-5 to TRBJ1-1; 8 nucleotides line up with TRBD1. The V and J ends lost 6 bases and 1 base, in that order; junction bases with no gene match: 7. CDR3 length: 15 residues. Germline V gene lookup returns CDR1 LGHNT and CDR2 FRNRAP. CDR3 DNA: TGTGCTAGTGGCCGCGGACAGGGACAGAACACTGAAGCTTTCTTT. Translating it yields CASGRGQGQNTEAFF.

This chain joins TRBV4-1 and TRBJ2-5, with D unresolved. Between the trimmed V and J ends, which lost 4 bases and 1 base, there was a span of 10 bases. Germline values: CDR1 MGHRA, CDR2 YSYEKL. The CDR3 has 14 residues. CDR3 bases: TGCGCCAGCAGCCTCGCCCCCATCCAAGAGACCCAGTACTTC. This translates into CASSLAPIQETQYF.

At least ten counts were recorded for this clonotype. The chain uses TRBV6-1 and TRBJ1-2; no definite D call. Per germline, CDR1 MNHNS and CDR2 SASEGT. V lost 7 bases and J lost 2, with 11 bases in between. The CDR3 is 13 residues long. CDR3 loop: CASILVGNYGYTF. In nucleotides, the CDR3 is TGTGCCAGCATTCTGGTCGGCAACTATGGCTACACCTTC.

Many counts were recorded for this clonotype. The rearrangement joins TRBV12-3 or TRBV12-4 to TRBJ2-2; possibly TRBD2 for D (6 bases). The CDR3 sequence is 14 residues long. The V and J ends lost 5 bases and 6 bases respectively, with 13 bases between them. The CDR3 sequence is CASSPPGGAGELFF. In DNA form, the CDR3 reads TGTGCCAGCAGTCCCCCCGGGGGTGCCGGGGAGCTGTTTTTT.